The present T cell receptor (beta chain) was sequenced within a study of blood T cells in healthy people across ages (dated by TCRdb to 2013 to 2016). About the full investigation: In model experiments, roughly one uniquely barcoded TCR beta cDNA molecule per two T cells was captured by template switching. Four age groups were formed from the donors: young (average approximately 17 years), middle-aged (approximately 41), aged (approximately 60) and long-lived (more than 75). For two donors (one aged 18 to 30 and one aged 80 or older), the study analyzed two additional independent replicas of 1 million unique cDNA reads from the same blood draw. Donors of different ages were randomly distributed across sequencing lanes to avoid experimental bias. To track age-related changes in TCR beta repertoire diversity, the study relied on deep sequencing normalized with unique cDNA molecular identifiers.

The library was made by 5' RACE. Sequencing was carried out with an Illumina HiSeq 2500. A second roughly 6 to 11 cycle PCR used a sample-barcoded 5' primer and a J-beta primer mix. Each TCR beta cDNA molecule received a unique molecular identifier from a template-switch 5' adaptor carrying 12 random nucleotides. Each sample yielded at least 2.5 million CDR3-containing paired-end reads. The Mint cDNA synthesis kit, primed by a TRBC-specific oligonucleotide, was used to synthesize first-strand cDNA from all RNA. Following uracil-DNA glycosylase treatment, a first 18-cycle PCR with universal primers M1SS and BC2_uni_R was performed on all cDNA. In the source study's methods: Each sample was normalized by randomly selecting 1 million high-quality reads, each carrying a distinct molecular identifier. Reads with shared molecular identifiers were discarded instead of being binned into consensus sequences. MiTCR, set to a Q25 quality threshold and the strictest error-elimination algorithm, was used for CDR3 identification, clonotype clustering and error correction. Lower-bound total TCR beta diversity was estimated with a nonparametric unseen species model using Euler transformation. TCRdb's own reprocessing of the public reads used fastp at Q25 and MiXCR and kept productive beta chains. Records with the same CDR3 protein are collapsed into one entry carrying the most frequent genes and DNA. These V and J calls derive from TCRdb rather than the authors' analysis. The sample includes 1.4 million or so distinct CDR3 sequences, with 40% to 45% observed a single time. The ten largest clones add up to over 3.5% of the sample.

About this clonotype: Its antigen is unknown. No base-level quality is on record; no much larger clone is a single base apart.

Here is what the overall study found, with its caveats: Compared with the aged group, the long-lived group had more naive CD4+ T cells, fewer expanded clones and increased TCR diversity, suggesting age selection. Since profiling was done on bulk unsorted PBMCs, naive and antigen-experienced compartments could not be conclusively compared. As age increased, observed TCR beta diversity per million T cells dropped in a roughly linear way, and a significant reduction was already evident by age around 41. Because donor CMV infection status was unknown, age-related changes in expanded clonotypes were potentially confounded. Observed TCR beta diversity correlated strongly with the percentage of naive T cells measured by flow cytometry. Estimates of total diversity from one million sequenced T cells were regarded as lower bounds and underestimates.

The CDR3 starts with the cysteine, ends with the phenylalanine, and has 14 residues. Here the CDR3 DNA is all that survives: 42 bases in frame from base 1. Per the germline V gene (reference sequence), DFQATT is the CDR1 and SNEGSKA is the CDR2. Relative to germline, V is 6 bases shorter and J is 3 bases shorter, with 18 bases between their ends. The donors were 40 or so Caucasian individuals from Russia, aged roughly 6 to 90 years, who were systemically healthy. Each donor gave ten milliliters of peripheral blood, collected into EDTA-treated Vacutainer tubes. PBMCs were isolated by Ficoll-Paque density-gradient centrifugation, with at least 7 million obtained per sample. Trizol reagent was used to extract total RNA from the PBMCs, yielding at least 6 micrograms per sample. Naive CD45RAhigh/CD27high T cell percentages were measured by flow cytometry on a PBMC aliquot from every donor.

Specimen: blood. The source is a woman between 18 and 29 years old in good health. Recombination linked TRBV20-1 to TRBJ2-7, with TRBD2 perhaps the D gene, on 6 matching bases. The nucleotides read TGCAGTGCGGAGGGAGGCGGGAATATCTACGAGCAGTACTTC. This gives the protein CSAEGGGNIYEQYF.